Judged by abundance, the clone carrying this T cell receptor (beta chain) is hyperexpanded (1% or more). No antigen is known for it. These data originate in a study of T-cell memory formation after mild COVID-19. Study overall: Across donors, TCR clusters were largely donor specific.

Study-wide results and caveats: Prior to infection, memory already included some responding clones, suggesting cross-reactive memory joined. Researchers report contracting CD4+ clones mostly in CM and EM, with CD8+ clones in EMRA.

One entry per CDR3 protein, called by TCRdb with MiXCR from the 5' RACE reads. The data hold roughly 14,000 distinct CDR3 sequences, with about a fifth observed a single time. CDR3 size: 13 residues. Trimming cost V 3 bases and J 2 bases, with 8 bases left between them. This sequence originates from a man younger than 35 who had mild COVID-19 (a few samples of this study predate the infection). Cell type and time point are not known. What was sequenced was PBMCs or a T cell subset sorted from them (not recorded which). This chain joins TRBV12-3 or TRBV12-4 and TRBJ2-7, with TRBD1 as a possible D gene (5 bases). The CDR3 DNA sequence: TGTGCCAGCAGTTTTTGGACACCCTACGAGCAGTACTTC. Its protein product is CASSFWTPYEQYF.